This T cell receptor beta chain was sequenced in a study of T cells in tuberculosis. Study-level information: In South Africa, adults with active tuberculosis were compared with IGRA-negative and latently infected IGRA-positive adolescents. Regarding the study as a whole: The TCR-beta difference was not significant; alpha differences partly reflected length. Smaller distances to GMM-specific TCRs suggested their expansion in active tuberculosis.

On this clone itself: Its matching antigen is unknown.

The method was immunoSEQ multiplex PCR; TCRdb's version includes in-frame clones alone and lacks a portion of them. The table has some 25,000 clones, 95% to 96% seen once. The CDR3 spans 11 residues. CDR1 DFQATT and CDR2 SNEGSKA come from the germline V gene (reference sequence). The germline V and J ends were trimmed by 5 bases and 0 bases, with 4 bases remaining between them. The receptor was isolated from a donor aged 10-30 years with latent tuberculosis or without tuberculosis infection. The sequencing sample was made of PBMCs. The chain links TRBV20-1 to TRBJ1-1; D remains unclear. The CDR3 loop is CSAELNTEAFF. DNA of the CDR3: TGCAGTGCTGAGCTGAACACTGAAGCTTTCTTT.